This T cell receptor (beta chain) was sequenced for a study of blood T cell repertoires in COVID-19. Study-level information: T cells, B-cell-depleted T cells, or PBMCs supplied cDNA or gDNA.

V shed 9 bases and J 1 base; nucleotides not matched to a gene: 19. The CDR3 is 19 amino acids. The germline V gene has CDR1 KGHDR and CDR2 SFDVKD. As originally analysed: Nucleated cell number was recorded as an estimate derived from reference gene primer amplification. Only in-frame clones appear in the TCRdb table, and some are missing; sequencing was by immunoSEQ multiplex PCR. V, J and clone size are taken as reported in that table, and D and trimming were inferred from the DNA itself. Of some 110,000 clones in the sample, roughly 80% were seen once. The TCR sequence derives from a woman aged 80 or over with acute or convalescent COVID-19. The chain recombines TRBV24-1 with TRBJ2-1, with 8 bases matching TRBD2. Sample: peripheral blood. CDR3 bases: TGTGCCACCGCTCCGAGAAGCGGGAGAGGGCTCGGGTCCTACAATGAGCAGTTCTTC. Its translation is CATAPRSGRGLGSYNEQFF.